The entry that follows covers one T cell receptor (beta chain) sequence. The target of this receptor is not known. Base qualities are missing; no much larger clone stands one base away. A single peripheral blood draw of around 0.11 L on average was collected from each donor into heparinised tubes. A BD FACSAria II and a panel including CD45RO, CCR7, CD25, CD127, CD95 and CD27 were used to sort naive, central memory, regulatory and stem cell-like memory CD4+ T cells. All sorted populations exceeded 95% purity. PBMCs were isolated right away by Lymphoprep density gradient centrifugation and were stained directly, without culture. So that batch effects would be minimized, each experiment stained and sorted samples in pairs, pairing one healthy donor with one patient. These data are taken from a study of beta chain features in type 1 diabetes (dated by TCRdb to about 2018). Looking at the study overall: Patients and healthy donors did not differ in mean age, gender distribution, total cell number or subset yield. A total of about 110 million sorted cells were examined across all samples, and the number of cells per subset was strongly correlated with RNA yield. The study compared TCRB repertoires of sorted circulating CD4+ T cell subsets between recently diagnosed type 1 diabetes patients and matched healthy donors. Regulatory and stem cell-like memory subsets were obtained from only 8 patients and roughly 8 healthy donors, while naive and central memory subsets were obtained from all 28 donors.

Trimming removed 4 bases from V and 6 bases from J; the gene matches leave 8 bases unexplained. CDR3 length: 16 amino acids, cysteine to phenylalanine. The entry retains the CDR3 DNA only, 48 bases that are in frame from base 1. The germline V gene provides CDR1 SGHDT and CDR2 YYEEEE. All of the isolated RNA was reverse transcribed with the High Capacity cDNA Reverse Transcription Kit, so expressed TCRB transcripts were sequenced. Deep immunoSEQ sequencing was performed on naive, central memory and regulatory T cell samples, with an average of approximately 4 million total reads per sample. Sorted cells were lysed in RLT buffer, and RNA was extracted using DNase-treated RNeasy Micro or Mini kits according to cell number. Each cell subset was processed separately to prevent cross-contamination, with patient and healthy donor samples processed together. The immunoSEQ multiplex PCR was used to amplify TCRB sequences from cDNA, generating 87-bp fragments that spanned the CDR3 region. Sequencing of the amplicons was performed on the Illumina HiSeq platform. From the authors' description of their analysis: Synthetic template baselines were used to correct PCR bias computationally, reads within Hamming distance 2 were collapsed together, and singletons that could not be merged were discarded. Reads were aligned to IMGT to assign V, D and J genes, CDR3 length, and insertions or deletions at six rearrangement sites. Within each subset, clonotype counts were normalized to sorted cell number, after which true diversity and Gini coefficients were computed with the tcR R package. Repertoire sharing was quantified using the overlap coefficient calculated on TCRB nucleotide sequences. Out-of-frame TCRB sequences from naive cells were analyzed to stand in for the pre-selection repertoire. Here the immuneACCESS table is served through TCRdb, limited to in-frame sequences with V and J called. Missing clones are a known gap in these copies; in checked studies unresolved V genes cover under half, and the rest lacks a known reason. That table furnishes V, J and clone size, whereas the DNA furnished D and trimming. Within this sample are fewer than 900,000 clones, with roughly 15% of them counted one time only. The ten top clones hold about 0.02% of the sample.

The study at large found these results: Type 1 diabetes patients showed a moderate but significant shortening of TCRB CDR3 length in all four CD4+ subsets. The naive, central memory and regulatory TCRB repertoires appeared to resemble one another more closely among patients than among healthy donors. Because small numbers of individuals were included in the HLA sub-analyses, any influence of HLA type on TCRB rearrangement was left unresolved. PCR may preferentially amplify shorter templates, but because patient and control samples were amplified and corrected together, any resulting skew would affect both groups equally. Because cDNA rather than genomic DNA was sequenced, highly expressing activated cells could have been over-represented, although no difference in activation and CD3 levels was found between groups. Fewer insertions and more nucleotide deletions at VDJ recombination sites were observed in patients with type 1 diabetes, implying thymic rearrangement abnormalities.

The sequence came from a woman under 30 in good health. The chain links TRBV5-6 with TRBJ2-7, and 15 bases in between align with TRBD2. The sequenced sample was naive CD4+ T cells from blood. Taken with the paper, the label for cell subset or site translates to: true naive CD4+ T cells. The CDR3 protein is CASSPSGTSGRLEQYF. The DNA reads TGTGCCAGCAGCCCCAGCGGGACTAGCGGGAGGCTCGAGCAGTACTTC.